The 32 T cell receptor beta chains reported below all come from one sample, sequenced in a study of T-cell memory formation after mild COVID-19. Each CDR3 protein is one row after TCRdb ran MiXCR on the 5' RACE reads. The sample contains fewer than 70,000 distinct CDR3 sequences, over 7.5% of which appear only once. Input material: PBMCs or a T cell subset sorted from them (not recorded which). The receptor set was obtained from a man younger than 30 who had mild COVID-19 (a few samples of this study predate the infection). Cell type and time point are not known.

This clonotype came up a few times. The CDR3 DNA is TGTGCCAGCAGTGTCCGCCCGGCGCAGCCCCAGCATTTT. This translates into CASSVRPAQPQHF. The J gene is TRBJ1-5, the V gene TRBV12-3 or TRBV12-4; D call uncertain. Between the trimmed V and J ends, which lost 5 bases and 7 bases, there was a span of 12 bases. This CDR3 spans 13 amino acids.

CDR3 sequence: CASSVTGGVSYNEQFF. CDR3 coding DNA: TGTGCCAGCAGTGTCACGGGGGGGGTATCCTACAATGAGCAGTTCTTC. V usage is TRBV28 and J usage is TRBJ2-1; TRBD2 aligns across 8 bases. Germline CDR1 reads MDHEN; CDR2 reads SYDVKM. The CDR3 length is 16 residues. The V segment lost 5 bases and the J segment 1 base; nucleotides outside the gene matches: 7.

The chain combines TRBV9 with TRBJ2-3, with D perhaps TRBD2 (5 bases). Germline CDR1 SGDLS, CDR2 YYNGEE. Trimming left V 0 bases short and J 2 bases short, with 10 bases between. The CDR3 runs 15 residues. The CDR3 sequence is CASSVESGFTDTQYF. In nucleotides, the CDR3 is TGTGCCAGCAGCGTAGAATCGGGGTTCACAGATACGCAGTATTTT.

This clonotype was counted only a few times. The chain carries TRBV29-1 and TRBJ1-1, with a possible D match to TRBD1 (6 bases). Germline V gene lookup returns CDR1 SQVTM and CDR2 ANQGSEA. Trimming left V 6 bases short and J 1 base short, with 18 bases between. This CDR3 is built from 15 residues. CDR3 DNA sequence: TGCAGCGTGGAGGGGTTTGGAGGGGGGAACACTGAAGCTTTCTTT. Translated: CSVEGFGGGNTEAFF.

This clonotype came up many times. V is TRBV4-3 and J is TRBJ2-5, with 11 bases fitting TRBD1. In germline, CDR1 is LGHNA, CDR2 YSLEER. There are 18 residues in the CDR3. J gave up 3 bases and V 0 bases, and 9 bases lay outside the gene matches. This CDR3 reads CASSQDLGTGGRKETQYF. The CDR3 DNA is TGCGCCAGCAGCCAAGATCTCGGGACAGGGGGAAGGAAAGAGACCCAGTACTTC.

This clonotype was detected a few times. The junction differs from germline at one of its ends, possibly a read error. The CDR3 sequence is CASSASGGTDTQYF. The DNA of the CDR3 is TGTGCTAGCAGCGCCTCAGGGGGCACAGATACGCAGTATTTT. The rearrangement uses TRBV7-7 and TRBJ2-3, with D possibly matching TRBD1 (6 bases). CDR1 is SSHAT and CDR2 is FNYEAQ in the germline V gene (reference sequence). This CDR3 is built from 14 residues.

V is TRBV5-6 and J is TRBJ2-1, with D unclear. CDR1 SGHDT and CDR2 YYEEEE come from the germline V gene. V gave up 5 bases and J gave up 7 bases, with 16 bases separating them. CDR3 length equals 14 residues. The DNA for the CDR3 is TGTGCCAGCAGTTTCGGTAGGGCTATGAATGAGCAGTTCTTC. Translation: CASSFGRAMNEQFF.

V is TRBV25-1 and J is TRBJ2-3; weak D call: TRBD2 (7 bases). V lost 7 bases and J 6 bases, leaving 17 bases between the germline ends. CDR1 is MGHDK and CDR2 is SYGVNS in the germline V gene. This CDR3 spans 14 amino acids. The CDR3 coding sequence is TGTGCCAGCACTAAGATAGGGGGGGCCGATACGCAGTATTTT. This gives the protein CASTKIGGADTQYF.

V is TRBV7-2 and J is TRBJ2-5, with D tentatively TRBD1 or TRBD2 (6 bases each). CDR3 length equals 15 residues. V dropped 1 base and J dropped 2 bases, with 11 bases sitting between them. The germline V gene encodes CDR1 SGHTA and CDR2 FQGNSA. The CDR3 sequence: CASSLGRGWQETQYF. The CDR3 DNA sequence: TGTGCCAGCAGCTTAGGGAGGGGGTGGCAAGAGACCCAGTACTTC. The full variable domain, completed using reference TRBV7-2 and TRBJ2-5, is GAGVSQSPSNKVTEKGKDVELRCDPISGHTALYWYRQSLGQGLEFLIYFQGNSAPDKSGLPSDRFSAERTGGSVSTLTIQRTQQEDSAVYLCASSLGRGWQETQYFGPGTRLLVL.

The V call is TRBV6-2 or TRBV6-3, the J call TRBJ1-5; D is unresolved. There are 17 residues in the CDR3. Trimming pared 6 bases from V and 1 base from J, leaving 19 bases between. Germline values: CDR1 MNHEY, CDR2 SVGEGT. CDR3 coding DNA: TGTGCCAGCAGGCCCATTGATTGGGAAGGAAGCAATCAGCCCCAGCATTTT. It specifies CASRPIDWEGSNQPQHF.

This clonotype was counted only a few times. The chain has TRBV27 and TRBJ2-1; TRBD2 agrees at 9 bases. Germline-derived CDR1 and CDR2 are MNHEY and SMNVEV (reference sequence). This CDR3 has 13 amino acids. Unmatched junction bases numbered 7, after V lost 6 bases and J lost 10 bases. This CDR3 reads CASSHGTSNEQFF. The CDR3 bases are TGTGCCAGCAGCCACGGGACTAGCAACGAGCAGTTCTTC.

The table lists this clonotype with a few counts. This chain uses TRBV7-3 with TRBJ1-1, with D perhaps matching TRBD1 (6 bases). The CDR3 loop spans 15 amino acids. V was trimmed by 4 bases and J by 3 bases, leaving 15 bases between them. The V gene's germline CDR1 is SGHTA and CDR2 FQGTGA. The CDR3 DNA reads TGTGCCAGCAGCTCGGTACAGGGTTTTCACACTGAAGCTTTCTTT. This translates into CASSSVQGFHTEAFF.

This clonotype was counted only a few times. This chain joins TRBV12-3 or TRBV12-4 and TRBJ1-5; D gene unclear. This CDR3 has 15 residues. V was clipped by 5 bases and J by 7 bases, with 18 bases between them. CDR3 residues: CASSPPFRGDQPQHF. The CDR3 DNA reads TGTGCCAGCAGTCCCCCCTTTCGGGGAGACCAGCCCCAGCATTTT.

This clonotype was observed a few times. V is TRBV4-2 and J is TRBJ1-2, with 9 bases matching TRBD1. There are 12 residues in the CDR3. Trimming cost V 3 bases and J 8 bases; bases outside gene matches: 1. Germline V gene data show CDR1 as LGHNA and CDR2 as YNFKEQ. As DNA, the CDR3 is TGTGCCAGCAGCCAGACAGGGGGAGGCTACACCTTC. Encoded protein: CASSQTGGGYTF.

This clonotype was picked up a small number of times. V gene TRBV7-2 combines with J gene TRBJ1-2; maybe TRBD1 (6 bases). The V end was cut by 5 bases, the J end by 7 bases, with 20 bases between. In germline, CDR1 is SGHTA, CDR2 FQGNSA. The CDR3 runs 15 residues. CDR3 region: CASSMEAGQGSGYTF. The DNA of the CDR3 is TGTGCCAGCAGCATGGAGGCGGGTCAGGGGTCTGGCTACACCTTC. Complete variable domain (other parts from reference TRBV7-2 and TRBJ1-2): GAGVSQSPSNKVTEKGKDVELRCDPISGHTALYWYRQSLGQGLEFLIYFQGNSAPDKSGLPSDRFSAERTGGSVSTLTIQRTQQEDSAVYLCASSMEAGQGSGYTFGSGTRLTVV.

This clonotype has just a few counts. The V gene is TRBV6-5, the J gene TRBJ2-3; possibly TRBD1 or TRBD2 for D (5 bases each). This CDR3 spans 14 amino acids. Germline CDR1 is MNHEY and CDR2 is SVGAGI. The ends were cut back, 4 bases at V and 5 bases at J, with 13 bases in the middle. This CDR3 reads CASSLNGAQDTQYF. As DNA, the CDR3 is TGTGCCAGCAGTTTAAACGGGGCCCAAGATACGCAGTATTTT.

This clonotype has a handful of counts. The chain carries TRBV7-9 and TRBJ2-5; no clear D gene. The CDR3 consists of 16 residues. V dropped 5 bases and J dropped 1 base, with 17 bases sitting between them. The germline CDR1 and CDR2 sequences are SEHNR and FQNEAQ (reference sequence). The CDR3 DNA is TGTGCCAGCAGCAAACCGGTGGCAGCGAGCCAAGAGACCCAGTACTTC. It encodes CASSKPVAASQETQYF.

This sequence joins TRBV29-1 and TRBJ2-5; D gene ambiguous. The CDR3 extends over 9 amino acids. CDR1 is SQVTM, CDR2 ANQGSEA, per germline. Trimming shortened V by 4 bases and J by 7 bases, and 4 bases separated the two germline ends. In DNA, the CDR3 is TGCAGCGTTGGGTGGACCCAGTACTTC. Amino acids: CSVGWTQYF.

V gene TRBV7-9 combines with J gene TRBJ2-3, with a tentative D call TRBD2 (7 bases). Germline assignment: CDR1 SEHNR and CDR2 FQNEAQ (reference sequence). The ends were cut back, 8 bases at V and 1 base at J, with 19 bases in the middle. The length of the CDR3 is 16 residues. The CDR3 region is CASGDAGAQGTDTQYF. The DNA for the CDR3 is TGTGCCAGCGGCGACGCGGGGGCGCAAGGCACAGATACGCAGTATTTT.

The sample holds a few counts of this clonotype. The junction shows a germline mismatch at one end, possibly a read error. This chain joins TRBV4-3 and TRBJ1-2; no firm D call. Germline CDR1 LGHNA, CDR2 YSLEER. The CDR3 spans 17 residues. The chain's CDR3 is CASSRVGSNLANYGYSF. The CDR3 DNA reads TGCGCCAGCAGCCGAGTCGGGTCCAACCTAGCTAACTATGGCTACTCCTTC.

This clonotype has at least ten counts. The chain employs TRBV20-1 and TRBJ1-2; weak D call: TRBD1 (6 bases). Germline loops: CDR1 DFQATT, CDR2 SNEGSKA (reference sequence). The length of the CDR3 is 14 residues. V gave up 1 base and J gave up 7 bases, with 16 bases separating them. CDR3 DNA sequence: TGCAGTGCTAGAGTTCCGGGGGGCGCGTTTGGCTACACCTTC. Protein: CSARVPGGAFGYTF.

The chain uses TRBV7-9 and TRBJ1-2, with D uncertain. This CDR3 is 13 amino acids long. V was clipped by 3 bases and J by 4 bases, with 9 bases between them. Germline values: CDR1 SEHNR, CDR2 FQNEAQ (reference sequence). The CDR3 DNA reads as TGTGCCAGCAGCTTGTATGGGCTCTATGGCTACACCTTC. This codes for CASSLYGLYGYTF.

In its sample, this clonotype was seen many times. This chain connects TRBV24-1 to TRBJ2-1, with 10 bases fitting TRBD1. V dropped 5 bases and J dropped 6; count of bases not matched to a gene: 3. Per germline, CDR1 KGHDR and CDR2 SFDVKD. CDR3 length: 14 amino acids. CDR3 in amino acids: CATSVTGGLNEQFF. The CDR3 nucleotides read TGTGCCACCAGTGTGACAGGGGGCCTCAATGAGCAGTTCTTC.

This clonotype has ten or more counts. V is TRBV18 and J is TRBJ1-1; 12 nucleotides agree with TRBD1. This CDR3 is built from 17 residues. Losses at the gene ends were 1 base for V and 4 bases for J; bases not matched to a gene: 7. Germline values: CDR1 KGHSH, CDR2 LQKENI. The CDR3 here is CASSPQTGQGAGTEAFF. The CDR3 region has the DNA TGTGCCAGCTCACCACAGACGGGACAGGGGGCGGGCACTGAAGCTTTCTTT.

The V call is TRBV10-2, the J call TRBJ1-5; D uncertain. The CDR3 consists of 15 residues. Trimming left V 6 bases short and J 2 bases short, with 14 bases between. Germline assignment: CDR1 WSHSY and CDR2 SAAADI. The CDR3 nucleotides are TGCGCCAGCAGGGAGGACGGGGTACGCAATCAGCCCCAGCATTTT. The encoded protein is CASREDGVRNQPQHF.

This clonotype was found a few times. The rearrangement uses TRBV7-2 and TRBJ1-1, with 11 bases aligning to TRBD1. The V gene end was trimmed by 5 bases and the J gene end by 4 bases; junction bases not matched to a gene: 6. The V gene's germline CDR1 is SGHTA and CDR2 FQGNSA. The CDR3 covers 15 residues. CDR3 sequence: CASSRQGQGGTEAFF. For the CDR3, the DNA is TGTGCCAGCAGCCGCCAGGGACAGGGGGGCACTGAAGCTTTCTTT.

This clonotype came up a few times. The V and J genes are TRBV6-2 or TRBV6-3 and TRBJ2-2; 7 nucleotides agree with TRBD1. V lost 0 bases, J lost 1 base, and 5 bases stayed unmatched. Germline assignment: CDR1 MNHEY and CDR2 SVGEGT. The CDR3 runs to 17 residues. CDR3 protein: CASSYSMWTGNTGELFF. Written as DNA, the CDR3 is TGTGCCAGCAGTTACTCGATGTGGACAGGGAACACCGGGGAGCTGTTTTTT.

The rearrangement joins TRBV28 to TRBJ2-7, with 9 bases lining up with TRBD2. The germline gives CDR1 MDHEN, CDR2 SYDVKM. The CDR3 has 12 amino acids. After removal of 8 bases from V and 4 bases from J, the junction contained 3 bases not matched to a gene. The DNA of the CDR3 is TGTGCCAGCGGACTAGCGCTATACGAGCAGTACGTC. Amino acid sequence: CASGLALYEQYV.

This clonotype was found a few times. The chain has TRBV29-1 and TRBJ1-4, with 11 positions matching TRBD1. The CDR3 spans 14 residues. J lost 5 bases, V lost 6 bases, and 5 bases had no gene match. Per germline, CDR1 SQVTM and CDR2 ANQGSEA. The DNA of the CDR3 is TGCAGCGTCACTGGACAGGGGGCGAATGAAAAACTGTTTTTT. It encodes CSVTGQGANEKLFF.

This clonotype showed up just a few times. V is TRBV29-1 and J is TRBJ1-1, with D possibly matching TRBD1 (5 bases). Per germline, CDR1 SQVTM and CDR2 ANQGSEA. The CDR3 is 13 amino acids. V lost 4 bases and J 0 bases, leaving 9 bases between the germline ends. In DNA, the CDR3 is TGCAGCGTTGGTCGGGGGATGAACACTGAAGCTTTCTTT. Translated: CSVGRGMNTEAFF.

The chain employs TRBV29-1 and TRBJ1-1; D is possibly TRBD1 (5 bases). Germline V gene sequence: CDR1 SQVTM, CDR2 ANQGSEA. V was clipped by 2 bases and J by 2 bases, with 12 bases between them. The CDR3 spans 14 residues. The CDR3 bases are TGCAGCGTTGAACGTTGGGGCGGCAACACTGAAGCTTTCTTT. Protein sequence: CSVERWGGNTEAFF.

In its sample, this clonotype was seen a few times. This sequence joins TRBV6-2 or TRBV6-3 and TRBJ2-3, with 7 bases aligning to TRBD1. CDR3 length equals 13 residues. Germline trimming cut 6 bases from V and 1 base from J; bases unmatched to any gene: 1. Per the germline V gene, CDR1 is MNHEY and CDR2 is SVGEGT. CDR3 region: CASRGQGTDTQYF. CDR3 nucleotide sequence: TGTGCCAGCAGAGGACAGGGCACAGATACGCAGTATTTT.